This is a list of T cell receptor beta chains from one sample in a study of glioma-infiltrating T cells after dendritic cell vaccination. Generated by immunoSEQ multiplex PCR, the TCRdb table keeps only in-frame clones and is missing some. The table has tens of thousands of clones, around 85% seen once. The sequencing here drew on blood, taken after dendritic cell vaccination. The receptors were gathered from a human donor with glioblastoma. Each CDR3 is given with its conserved first and last residue. The D gene is left open where the match is weak. The size field is filled for only some rows; it gives once, few, many or a size class.

>TRBJ2-1|NA|NA|TRBV2
CASNPRGSTYNEQFF
TGTGCCAGCAACCCTCGGGGGAGTACCTACAATGAGCAGTTCTTC
>TRBJ2-1|NA|TRBD1|TRBV6-5
CASSYGQGYIEQFF
TGTGCCAGCAGTTACGGACAGGGGTATATTGAGCAGTTCTTC
>TRBJ1-3|NA|TRBD1|TRBV5-6
CASSSGQASGNTIYF
TGTGCCAGCAGCTCGGGACAGGCCTCTGGAAACACCATATATTTT
>TRBJ1-1|NA|TRBD1|TRBV6-5
CASSYPQGASTEAFF
TGTGCCAGCAGTTACCCACAGGGGGCTAGCACTGAAGCTTTCTTT
>TRBJ1-1|NA|NA|TRBV14
CASSQEGRRGEAFF
TGTGCCAGCAGCCAAGAAGGCCGGCGAGGAGAAGCTTTCTTT
>TRBJ1-2|few|NA|TRBV19
CASHRVSYGYTF
TGTGCCAGTCACAGGGTGAGCTATGGCTACACCTTC
>TRBJ2-2|NA|TRBD1|TRBV6-6
CAIKEQGVDTGELFF
TGTGCCATCAAAGAACAGGGGGTTGACACCGGGGAGCTGTTTTTT
>TRBJ2-1|NA|NA|TRBV7-6
CASSLAFRGTSYNEQFF
TGTGCCAGCAGCTTAGCGTTTCGGGGGACCTCCTACAATGAGCAGTTCTTC
>TRBJ2-5|NA|TRBD2|TRBV30
CAWIKLAGVPETQYF
TGTGCCTGGATAAAACTAGCGGGAGTCCCCGAGACCCAGTACTTC
>TRBJ2-1|NA|TRBD2|TRBV9
CASSARGAGIYNEQFF
TGTGCCAGCAGCGCCCGGGGAGCGGGGATCTACAATGAGCAGTTCTTC
>TRBJ1-1|NA|NA|TRBV9
CASSLAGLGNTEAFF
TGTGCCAGCAGCTTGGCGGGGTTGGGGAACACTGAAGCTTTCTTT
>TRBJ1-6|NA|TRBD1|TRBV5-6
CASSWGQPYNSPLHF
TGTGCCAGCAGCTGGGGACAGCCCTATAATTCACCCCTCCACTTT
>TRBJ2-7|NA|NA|TRBV11-3
CASSLAHGSYEQYF
TGTGCCAGCAGCTTAGCACATGGCTCCTACGAGCAGTACTTC
>TRBJ1-1|NA|NA|TRBV29-1
CSVDGSPNTEAFF
TGCAGCGTTGACGGGTCACCGAACACTGAAGCTTTCTTT
>TRBJ2-1|once|NA|TRBV19
CASSVYNEQFF
TGTGCCAGTTCAGTATACAATGAGCAGTTCTTC
>TRBJ2-7|few|TRBD2|TRBV5-4
CASSLRRESYYEQYF
TGTGCCAGCAGCTTAAGGCGGGAGAGCTACTACGAGCAGTACTTC
>TRBJ2-5|NA|NA|TRBV28
CASSSLGRSLFTQYF
TGTGCCAGCAGTTCCCTGGGGAGGTCTCTTTTCACCCAGTACTTC
>TRBJ1-1|NA|TRBD1|TRBV15
CATISDRLAEAFF
TGTGCCACCATTTCGGACAGGCTCGCTGAAGCTTTCTTT
>TRBJ1-2|NA|TRBD1|TRBV5-4
CASRHRDRGNGYTF
TGTGCCAGCCGACACCGGGACAGGGGGAATGGCTACACCTTC
>TRBJ1-5|NA|NA|TRBV6-5
CASSQGFIQPQHF
TGTGCCAGCAGTCAGGGGTTTATTCAGCCCCAGCATTTT
>TRBJ2-2|NA|TRBD1|TRBV5-6
CASSRGQGNTGELFF
TGTGCCAGCAGCCGCGGACAGGGGAACACCGGGGAGCTGTTTTTT
>TRBJ2-1|NA|NA|TRBV5-8
CASRYRDHEQFF
TGTGCCAGCAGATACAGGGACCATGAGCAGTTCTTC
>TRBJ1-4|NA|NA|TRBV19
CASSFGTYSANEKLFF
TGTGCCAGTAGTTTCGGGACTTATTCGGCTAATGAAAAACTGTTTTTT
>TRBJ2-2|once|TRBD1|TRBV19
CASSSNAGTGDGELFF
TGTGCCAGTAGTTCTAATGCCGGGACAGGGGACGGGGAGCTGTTTTTT
>TRBJ1-2|NA|TRBD1|TRBV5-1
CASTDRGYGYTF
TGCGCCAGCACGGACAGGGGATATGGCTACACCTTC
>TRBJ2-1|NA|TRBD1|TRBV7-3
CASSLKGTGNNEQFF
TGTGCCAGCAGCTTAAAAGGGACAGGGAACAATGAGCAGTTCTTC
>TRBJ2-7|once|NA|TRBV7-3
CASSYYEQYF
TGTGCCAGCAGCTACTACGAGCAGTACTTC
>TRBJ2-7|once|TRBD2|TRBV7-9
CASSLDGGGSEQYF
TGTGCCAGCAGCTTAGACGGGGGGGGCTCCGAGCAGTACTTC
>TRBJ2-5|few|TRBD1|TRBV10-3
CAIRMTGGDETQYF
TGTGCCATCAGGATGACAGGGGGTGATGAGACCCAGTACTTC
>TRBJ2-4|NA|NA|TRBV2
CASSGTAEAKNIQYF
TGTGCCAGCAGTGGTACAGCCGAAGCCAAAAACATTCAGTACTTC
>TRBJ2-3|few|NA|TRBV7-9
CASSLASIVDTQYF
TGTGCCAGCAGCTTAGCCTCTATTGTTGATACGCAGTATTTT
>TRBJ1-1|NA|TRBD1|TRBV27
CASTLGTGVDTEAFF
TGTGCCAGCACCCTAGGGACAGGGGTCGACACTGAAGCTTTCTTT
>TRBJ1-2|once|TRBD1|TRBV7-2
CASSRTRDRGNYGYTF
TGTGCCAGCAGCCGCACCCGGGACAGGGGTAACTATGGCTACACCTTC
>TRBJ2-1|NA|NA|TRBV7-6
CASSFRHSRSYNEQFF
TGTGCCAGCAGCTTCAGACACTCCCGCTCCTACAATGAGCAGTTCTTC
>TRBJ1-6|NA|TRBD1|TRBV5-1
CASSLRQGESSPLHF
TGCGCCAGCAGCTTGAGGCAGGGGGAGAGTTCACCCCTCCACTTT
>TRBJ2-7|NA|TRBD1|TRBV16
CASRRDRDSYEQYF
TGTGCCAGCCGGAGGGACAGGGATTCCTACGAGCAGTACTTC
>TRBJ2-5|once|TRBD1|TRBV25-1
CASSESLLGQDQETQYF
TGTGCCAGCAGTGAATCCCTGCTTGGACAGGACCAAGAGACCCAGTACTTC
>TRBJ2-7|few|TRBD2|TRBV7-6
CASSPRTSYEQYF
TGTGCCAGCAGCCCAAGGACTAGCTACGAGCAGTACTTC
>TRBJ2-7|NA|NA|TRBV5-6
CASSVYTGPSPYEQYF
TGTGCCAGCAGCGTATATACAGGGCCCTCCCCCTACGAGCAGTACTTC
>TRBJ2-3|NA|TRBD2|TRBV5-4
CASTASSSGRPDTQYF
TGTGCCAGCACCGCCAGCTCTAGCGGGAGGCCAGATACGCAGTATTTT
>TRBJ2-5|NA|NA|TRBV10-3
CAISEPGAETQYF
TGTGCCATCAGTGAGCCAGGGGCGGAGACCCAGTACTTC
>TRBJ1-1|once|NA|TRBV5-1
CASRGGDMNTEAFF
TGCGCCAGCCGGGGGGGGGACATGAACACTGAAGCTTTCTTT
>TRBJ2-7|NA|TRBD2|TRBV7-6
CASSLERGGGPYEQYF
TGTGCCAGCAGCTTGGAACGGGGGGGAGGTCCCTACGAGCAGTACTTC
>TRBJ2-3|NA|NA|TRBV19
CASSKGPGGPSTDTQYF
TGTGCCAGTAGTAAGGGTCCGGGCGGGCCTAGCACAGATACGCAGTATTTT
>TRBJ1-2|NA|NA|TRBV5-5
CASSLSPDSYGYTF
TGTGCCAGCAGCCTGAGTCCAGACAGCTATGGCTACACCTTC
>TRBJ2-2|NA|NA|TRBV10-3
CAIRQESNTGELFF
TGTGCCATCAGACAGGAGTCGAACACCGGGGAGCTGTTTTTT
>TRBJ2-7|NA|TRBD2|TRBV28
CASSPGTSGAYEQYF
TGTGCCAGCAGTCCTGGGACTAGCGGCGCCTACGAGCAGTACTTC
>TRBJ2-1|NA|TRBD2|TRBV4-1
CASSQALAGEGLSYNEQFF
TGCGCCAGCAGCCAAGCCCTAGCGGGGGAGGGCCTTTCCTACAATGAGCAGTTCTTC
>TRBJ1-4|NA|NA|TRBV29-1
CSVTDTQGGVMEKLFF
TGCAGCGTCACCGACACCCAGGGCGGTGTAATGGAAAAACTGTTTTTT
>TRBJ2-1|NA|NA|TRBV25-1
CASSHSVSSYNEQFF
TGTGCCAGCAGCCATAGCGTGAGCTCCTACAATGAGCAGTTCTTC
>TRBJ1-3|NA|NA|TRBV5-1
CASSQTGTGISGNTIYF
TGCGCCAGCAGCCAAACCGGCACAGGGATCTCTGGAAACACCATATATTTT
>TRBJ1-2|NA|TRBD1|TRBV5-4
CASWLGGAGNYGYTF
TGTGCCAGCTGGTTAGGGGGCGCCGGTAACTATGGCTACACCTTC
>TRBJ1-5|NA|NA|TRBV6-5
CASSEMVEQPQHF
TGTGCCAGCAGTGAAATGGTAGAGCAGCCCCAGCATTTT
>TRBJ2-3|NA|TRBD2|TRBV4-2
CASSQEAGASTDTQYF
TGTGCCAGCAGCCAAGAAGCGGGGGCTAGCACAGATACGCAGTATTTT
>TRBJ2-7|NA|NA|TRBV11-2
CASSLQGSHPEQYF
TGTGCCAGCAGTCTACAGGGTTCCCATCCCGAGCAGTACTTC
>TRBJ2-7|NA|NA|TRBV28
CASSSEGFRQNEQYF
TGTGCCAGCAGTTCAGAGGGTTTCCGTCAGAACGAGCAGTACTTC
>TRBJ2-1|NA|NA|TRBV7-2
CASSSRAGEGNEQFF
TGTGCCAGCAGCTCTAGAGCAGGGGAAGGGAATGAGCAGTTCTTC
>TRBJ2-1|NA|TRBD2|TRBV27
CASSPRVAGEGNEQFF
TGTGCCAGCAGTCCCAGGGTCGCGGGAGAAGGAAATGAGCAGTTCTTC
>TRBJ2-1|NA|NA|TRBV27
CASRFGQLRDNDEQFF
TGTGCCAGCAGATTTGGACAGCTACGGGACAACGATGAGCAGTTCTTC